One T cell receptor beta chain is described in this entry. Its specificity is unknown. Each replicate PCR on the sorted subsets used roughly 190 ng DNA (approximately 27,000 T cell genomes). Some clones are missing from TCRdb's copy, which holds only in-frame ones; the method was immunoSEQ multiplex PCR. The table has about 610,000 clones, more than 95% seen once; the top ten hold 0.057%. Those who donated, Caucasian adults without exception, all lived in Nashville, Tennessee. The data were obtained in a study of shared clonotypes between healthy human individuals. Whole-study context: Per donor, CD8 memory used one plate, CD8 naive used two, CD4 memory used three and CD4 naive used three.

Germline-derived CDR1 and CDR2 are MRHNA and SNTAGT. Trimming removed 5 bases from V and 4 bases from J; junction bases left unmatched: 0. The CDR3 is 13 residues long. Broader study findings: Non-shared clonotypes showed lower generation probabilities than clonotypes common to all four donors.

The chain recombines TRBV6-4 with TRBJ2-2, with 8 bases aligning to TRBD2. The sample consisted of naive CD4+ T cells sorted from blood. This sample's subset: CD45RA+ positively selected. This receptor was taken from a woman aged 25 to 45 in good health. Written as DNA, the CDR3 is TGTGCCAGCAGTAGCGGGAGCACCGGGGAGCTGTTTTTT. Encoded protein: CASSSGSTGELFF.